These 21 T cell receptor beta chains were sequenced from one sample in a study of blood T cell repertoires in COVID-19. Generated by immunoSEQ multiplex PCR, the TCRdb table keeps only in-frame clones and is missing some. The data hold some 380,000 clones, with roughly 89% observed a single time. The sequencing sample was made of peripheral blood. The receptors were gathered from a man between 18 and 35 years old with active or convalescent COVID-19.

The CDR3: CASSENSGSYNEQFF. In DNA form, the CDR3 reads TGTGCCAGCAGTGAGAATAGCGGTTCCTACAATGAGCAGTTCTTC. V is TRBV25-1 and J is TRBJ2-1, with D perhaps matching TRBD2 (6 bases). The CDR3 is 15 residues long. Trimming removed 3 bases from V and 1 base from J, with 10 bases in between. Germline lookup yields CDR1 MGHDK and CDR2 SYGVNS.

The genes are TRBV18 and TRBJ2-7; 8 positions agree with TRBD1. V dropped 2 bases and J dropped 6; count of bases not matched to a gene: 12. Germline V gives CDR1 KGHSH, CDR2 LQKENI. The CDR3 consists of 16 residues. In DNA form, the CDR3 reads TGTGCCAGCTCACCAAGCGAACAGGGGGGTTACAGCGAGCAGTACTTC. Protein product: CASSPSEQGGYSEQYF. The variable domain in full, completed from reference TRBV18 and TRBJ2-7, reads NAGVMQNPRHLVRRRGQEARLRCSPMKGHSHVYWYRQLPEEGLKFMVYLQKENIIDESGMPKERFSAEFPKEGPSILRIQQVVRGDSAAYFCASSPSEQGGYSEQYFGPGTRLTVT.

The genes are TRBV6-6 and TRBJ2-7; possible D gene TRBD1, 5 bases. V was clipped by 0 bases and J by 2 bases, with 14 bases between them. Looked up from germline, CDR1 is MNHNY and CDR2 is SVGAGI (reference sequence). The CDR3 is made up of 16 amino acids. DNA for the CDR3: TGTGCCAGCAGTTACTCGAGTCGGACAAGCCCCTACGAGCAGTACTTC. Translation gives CASSYSSRTSPYEQYF.

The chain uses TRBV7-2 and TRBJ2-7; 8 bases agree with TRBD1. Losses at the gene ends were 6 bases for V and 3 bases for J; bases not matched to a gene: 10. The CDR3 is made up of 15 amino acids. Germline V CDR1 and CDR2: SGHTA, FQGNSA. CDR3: CASRNTGTGYYEQYF. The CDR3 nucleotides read TGTGCCAGCAGAAACACGGGGACAGGATACTACGAGCAGTACTTC.

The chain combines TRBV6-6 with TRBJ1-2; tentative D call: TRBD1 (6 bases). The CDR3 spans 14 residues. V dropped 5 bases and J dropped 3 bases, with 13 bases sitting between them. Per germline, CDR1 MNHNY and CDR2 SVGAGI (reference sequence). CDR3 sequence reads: CASSKTGIHYGYTF. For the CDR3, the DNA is TGTGCCAGCAGTAAGACAGGAATACACTATGGCTACACCTTC.

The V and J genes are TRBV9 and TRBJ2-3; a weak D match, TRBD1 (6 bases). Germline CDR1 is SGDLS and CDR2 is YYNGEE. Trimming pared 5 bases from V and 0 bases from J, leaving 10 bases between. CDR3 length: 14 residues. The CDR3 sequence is CASRGDTSTDTQYF. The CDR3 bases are TGTGCCAGCAGGGGGGACACCAGCACAGATACGCAGTATTTT.

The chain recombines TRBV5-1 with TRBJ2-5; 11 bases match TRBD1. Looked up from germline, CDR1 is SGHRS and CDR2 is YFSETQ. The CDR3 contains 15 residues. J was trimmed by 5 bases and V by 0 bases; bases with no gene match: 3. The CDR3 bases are TGCGCCAGCAGCTTGGGGACAGGGGGCCGGGAGACCCAGTACTTC. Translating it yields CASSLGTGGRETQYF.

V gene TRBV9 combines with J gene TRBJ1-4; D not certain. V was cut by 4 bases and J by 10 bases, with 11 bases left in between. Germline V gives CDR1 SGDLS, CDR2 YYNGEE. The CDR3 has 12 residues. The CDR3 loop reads CASSPEAGKLFF. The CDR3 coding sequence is TGTGCCAGCAGCCCCGAGGCTGGAAAACTGTTTTTT.

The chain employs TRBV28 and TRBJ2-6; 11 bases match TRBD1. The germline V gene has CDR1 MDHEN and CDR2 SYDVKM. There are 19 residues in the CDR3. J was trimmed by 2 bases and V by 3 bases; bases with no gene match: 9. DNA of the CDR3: TGTGCCAGCAGTTTCCGGGGGGCGGACAGGGGGCCTGGGGCCAACGTCCTGACTTTC. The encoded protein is CASSFRGADRGPGANVLTF.

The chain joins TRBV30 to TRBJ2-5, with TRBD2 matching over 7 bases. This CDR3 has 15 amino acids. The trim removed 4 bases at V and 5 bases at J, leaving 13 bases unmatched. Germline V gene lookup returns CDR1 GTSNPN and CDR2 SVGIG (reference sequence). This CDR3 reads CAWISPAGALETQYF. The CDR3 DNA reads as TGTGCCTGGATCAGCCCTGCGGGAGCGTTGGAGACCCAGTACTTC.

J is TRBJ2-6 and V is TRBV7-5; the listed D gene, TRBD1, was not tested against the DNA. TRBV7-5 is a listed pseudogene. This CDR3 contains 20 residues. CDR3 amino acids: CARSLGTRGTGNSGANVLTF. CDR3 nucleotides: TGTGCCAGAAGCTTAGGGACCCGGGGGACAGGGAACTCTGGGGCCAACGTCCTGACTTTC.

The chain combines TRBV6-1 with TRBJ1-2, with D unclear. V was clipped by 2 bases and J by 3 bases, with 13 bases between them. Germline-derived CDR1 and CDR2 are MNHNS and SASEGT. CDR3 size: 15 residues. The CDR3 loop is CASSEPTRNYYGYTF. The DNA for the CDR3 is TGTGCCAGCAGTGAACCCACGAGGAACTACTATGGCTACACCTTC.

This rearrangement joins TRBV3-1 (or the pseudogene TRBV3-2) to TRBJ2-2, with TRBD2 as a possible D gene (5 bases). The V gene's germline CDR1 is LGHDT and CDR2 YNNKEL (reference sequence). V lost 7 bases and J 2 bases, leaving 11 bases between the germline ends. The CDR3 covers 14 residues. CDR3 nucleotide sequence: TGTGCCAGCACCCCGGACTTAAACACCGGGGAGCTGTTTTTT. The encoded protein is CASTPDLNTGELFF.

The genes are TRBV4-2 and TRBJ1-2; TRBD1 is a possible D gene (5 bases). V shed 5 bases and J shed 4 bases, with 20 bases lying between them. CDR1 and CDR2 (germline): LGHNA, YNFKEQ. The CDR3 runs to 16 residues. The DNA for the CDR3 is TGTGCCAGCAGCAGAAGTGGGGAGGGACGGGGCTATGGCTACACCTTC. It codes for CASSRSGEGRGYGYTF.

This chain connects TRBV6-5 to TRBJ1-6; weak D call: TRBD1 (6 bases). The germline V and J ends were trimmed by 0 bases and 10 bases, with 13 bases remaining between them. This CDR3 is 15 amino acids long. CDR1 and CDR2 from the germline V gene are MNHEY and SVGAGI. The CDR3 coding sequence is TGTGCCAGCAGTTACTCTGGTAGGGGGGGCTCACCCCTCCACTTT. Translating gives CASSYSGRGGSPLHF.

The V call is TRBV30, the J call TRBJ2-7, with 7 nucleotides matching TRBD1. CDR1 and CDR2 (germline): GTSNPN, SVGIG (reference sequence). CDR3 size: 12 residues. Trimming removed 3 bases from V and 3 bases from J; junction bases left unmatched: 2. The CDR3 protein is CAWSRQGYEQYF. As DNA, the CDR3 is TGTGCCTGGAGCAGACAGGGCTACGAGCAGTACTTC.

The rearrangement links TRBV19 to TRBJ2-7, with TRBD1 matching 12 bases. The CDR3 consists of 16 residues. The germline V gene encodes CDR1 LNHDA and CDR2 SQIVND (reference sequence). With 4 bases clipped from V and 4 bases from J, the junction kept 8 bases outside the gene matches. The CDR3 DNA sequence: TGTGCCAGTAGTACAGGCCGGGACAGGGGGCCTTACGAGCAGTACTTC. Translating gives CASSTGRDRGPYEQYF.

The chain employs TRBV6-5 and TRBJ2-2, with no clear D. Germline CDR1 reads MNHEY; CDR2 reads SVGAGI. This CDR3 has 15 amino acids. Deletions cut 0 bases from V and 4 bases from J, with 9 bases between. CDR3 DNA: TGTGCCAGCAGTTACTCCCCTCCGGGCACCGGGGAGCTGTTTTTT. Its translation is CASSYSPPGTGELFF.

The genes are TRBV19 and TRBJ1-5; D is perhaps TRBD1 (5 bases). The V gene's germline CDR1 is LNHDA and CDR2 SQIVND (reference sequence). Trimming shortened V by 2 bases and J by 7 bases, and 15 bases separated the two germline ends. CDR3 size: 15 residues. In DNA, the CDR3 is TGTGCCAGTAGTATACAGGGCCGATTGTTACAGCCCCAGCATTTT. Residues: CASSIQGRLLQPQHF.

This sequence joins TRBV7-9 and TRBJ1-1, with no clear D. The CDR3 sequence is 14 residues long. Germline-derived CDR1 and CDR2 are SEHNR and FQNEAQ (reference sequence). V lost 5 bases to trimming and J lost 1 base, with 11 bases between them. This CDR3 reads CASSPTPGNTEAFF. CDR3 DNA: TGTGCCAGCAGCCCAACCCCGGGGAACACTGAAGCTTTCTTT.

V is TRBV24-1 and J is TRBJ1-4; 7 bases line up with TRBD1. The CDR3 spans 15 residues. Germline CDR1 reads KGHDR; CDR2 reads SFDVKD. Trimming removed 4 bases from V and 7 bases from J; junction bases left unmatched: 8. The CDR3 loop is CATSDPRRTGEKLFF. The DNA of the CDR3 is TGTGCCACCAGTGACCCCCGAAGGACAGGTGAAAAACTGTTTTTT.